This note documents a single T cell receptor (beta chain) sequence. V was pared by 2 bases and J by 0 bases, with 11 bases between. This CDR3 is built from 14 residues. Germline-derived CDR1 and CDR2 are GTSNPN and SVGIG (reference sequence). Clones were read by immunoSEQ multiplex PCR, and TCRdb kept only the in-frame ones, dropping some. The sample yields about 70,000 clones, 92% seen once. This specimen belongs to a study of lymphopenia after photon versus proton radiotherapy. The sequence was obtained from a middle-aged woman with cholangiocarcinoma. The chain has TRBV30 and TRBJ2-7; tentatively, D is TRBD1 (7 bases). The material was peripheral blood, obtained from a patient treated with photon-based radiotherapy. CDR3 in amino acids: CAWSRGDSSYEQYF. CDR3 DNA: TGTGCCTGGAGTAGGGGGGACAGCTCCTACGAGCAGTACTTC. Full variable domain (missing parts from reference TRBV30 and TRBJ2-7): SQTIHQWPATLVQPVGSPLSLECTVEGTSNPNLYWYRQAAGRGLQLLFYSVGIGQISSEVPQNLSASRPQDRQFILSSKKLLLSDSGFYLCAWSRGDSSYEQYFGPGTRLTVT.